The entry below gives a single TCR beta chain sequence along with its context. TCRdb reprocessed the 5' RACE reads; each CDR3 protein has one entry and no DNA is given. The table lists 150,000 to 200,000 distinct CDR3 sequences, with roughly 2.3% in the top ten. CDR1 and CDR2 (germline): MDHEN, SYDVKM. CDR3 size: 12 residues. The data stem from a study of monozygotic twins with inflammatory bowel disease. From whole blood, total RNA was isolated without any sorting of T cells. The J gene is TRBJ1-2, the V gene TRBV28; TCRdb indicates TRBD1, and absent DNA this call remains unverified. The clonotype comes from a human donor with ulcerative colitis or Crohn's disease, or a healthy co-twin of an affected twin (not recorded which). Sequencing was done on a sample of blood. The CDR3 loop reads CAGGVANYGYTF.